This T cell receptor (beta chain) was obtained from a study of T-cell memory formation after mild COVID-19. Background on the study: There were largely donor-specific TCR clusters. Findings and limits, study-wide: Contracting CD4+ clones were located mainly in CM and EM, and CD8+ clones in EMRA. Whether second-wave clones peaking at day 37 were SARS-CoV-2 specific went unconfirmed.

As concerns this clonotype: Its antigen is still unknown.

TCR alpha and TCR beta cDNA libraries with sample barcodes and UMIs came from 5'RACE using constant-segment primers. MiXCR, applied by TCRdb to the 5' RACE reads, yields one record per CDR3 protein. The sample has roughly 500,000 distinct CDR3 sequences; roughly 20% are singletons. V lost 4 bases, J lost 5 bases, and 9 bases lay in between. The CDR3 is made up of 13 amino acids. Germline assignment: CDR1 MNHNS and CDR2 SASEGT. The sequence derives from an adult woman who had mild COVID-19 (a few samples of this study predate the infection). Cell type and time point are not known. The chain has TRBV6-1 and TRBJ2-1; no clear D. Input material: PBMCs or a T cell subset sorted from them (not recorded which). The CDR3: CASSGSEHNEQFF. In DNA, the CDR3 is TGTGCCAGCAGTGGCTCCGAGCACAATGAGCAGTTCTTC.